This T cell receptor (beta chain) was recorded in a study of shared clonotypes between healthy human individuals. Sequenced by immunoSEQ multiplex PCR; TCRdb stores in-frame clones only, minus some. This repertoire shows about 1.5 million clones, under 99% found once; its top ten account for roughly 0.42%. This CDR3 is built from 15 residues. V lost 0 bases, J lost 0 bases, and 2 bases stayed unmatched. CDR1 ENHRY and CDR2 SYGVKD come from the germline V gene. This chain uses TRBV10-3 with TRBJ2-7; 7 bases map to TRBD2. The source is a man aged 25 to 40 in good health. What was sequenced was naive CD4+ T cells sorted from blood. Subset given: CD45RA+ positively selected. The CDR3 here is CAISESGDYSYEQYF. The CDR3, as DNA: TGTGCCATCAGTGAGTCCGGGGACTACTCCTACGAGCAGTACTTC.